These T cell receptor beta chains were read from a single sample in a study of beta chain features in type 1 diabetes. This table comes from immunoSEQ multiplex PCR, and its TCRdb copy is limited to in-frame clones, with some not included. Of under 300,000 clones in the sample, 25% to 30% were seen once. Sample: central memory CD4+ T cells from blood. Receptor source: a man aged 30 to 39 in good health. Each CDR3 is given with its conserved first and last residue. A D gene is named only where the DNA matches it firmly. Clone size is not always given. Where it is, it says once, few, many or a class for expanded clones.

clone size,D gene,V gene,J gene,CDR3 DNA,CDR3 protein
NA,TRBD2,TRBV6-1,TRBJ2-7,TGTGCCAGCAGTGTTCCGGGACTAGTGGGAGGGGGGCAGTACTTC,CASSVPGLVGGGQYF
once,NA,TRBV7-2,TRBJ2-3,TGTGCCAGCAGCCCGGGGGACCTTCCCCGCACAGATACGCAGTATTTT,CASSPGDLPRTDTQYF
few,NA,TRBV7-2,TRBJ2-1,TGTGCCAGCAGCTCGGAGGGATTCTACAATGAGCAGTTCTTC,CASSSEGFYNEQFF
NA,TRBD1,TRBV7-2,TRBJ2-2,TGTGCCAGCAGCCCGATTACAGGGGGCTTGAGAGAAGGCGGGGAGCTGTTTTTT,CASSPITGGLREGGELFF
NA,NA,TRBV7-8,TRBJ2-7,TGTGCCAGCAGCTCCGACCCTATCTCCGAGCAGTACTTC,CASSSDPISEQYF
NA,NA,TRBV30,TRBJ1-1,TGTGCCTGGAGTGGGGACCGTGAAGCTTTCTTT,CAWSGDREAFF
NA,NA,TRBV6-5,TRBJ1-1,TGTGCCAGCAGTTACTCCTGGGGTAACACTGAAGCTTTCTTT,CASSYSWGNTEAFF
few,NA,TRBV5-1,TRBJ2-1,TGCGCCAGCAGCCCGGGGGACCCCCGGACGAATGAGCAGTTCTTC,CASSPGDPRTNEQFF
few,NA,TRBV6-1,TRBJ2-4,TGTGCCAGCAGTGATGGCTCTGTCGCCAAAAACATTCAGTACTTC,CASSDGSVAKNIQYF
NA,TRBD1,TRBV7-2,TRBJ1-1,TGTGCCAGCAGCTTGGACAGGGTAAACACTGAAGCTTTCTTT,CASSLDRVNTEAFF
few,TRBD2,TRBV10-3,TRBJ2-2,TGTGCTTCCAGGGGGACTAGCGGAACCGGGGAGCTGTTTTTT,CASRGTSGTGELFF
NA,TRBD2,TRBV30,TRBJ2-7,TGTGCCTGGACCCCCGGGACTACAACCTACGAGCAGTACTTC,CAWTPGTTTYEQYF
NA,NA,TRBV13,TRBJ1-2,TGTGCCAGCAGCCCGCGACGGGGACATGGCTACACCTTC,CASSPRRGHGYTF
NA,TRBD1,TRBV9,TRBJ2-2,TGTGCCAGCAGCGTAGAACAGGGGGCCAAAATTCTCACCGGGGAGCTGTTTTTT,CASSVEQGAKILTGELFF
few,NA,TRBV29-1,TRBJ2-7,TGCAGCGCCGCTTTAGCTGGGTACGAGCAGTACTTC,CSAALAGYEQYF
few,NA,TRBV30,TRBJ1-1,TGTGCCTGGAGTGTAAAAATGGGGGGAGGCGGCACTGAAGCTTTCTTT,CAWSVKMGGGGTEAFF
few,NA,TRBV5-1,TRBJ2-5,TGCGCCAGCACCCAAATGGGGGGGGGCTACGAGACCCAGTACTTC,CASTQMGGGYETQYF
NA,NA,TRBV7-2,TRBJ2-2,TGTGCCACTGCTTACACCGGGGAGCTGTTTTTT,CATAYTGELFF
few,NA,TRBV30,TRBJ2-4,TGTGCCTGGAGTGTACGGTATAGCGCAAACATTCAGTACTTC,CAWSVRYSANIQYF
few,TRBD1,TRBV29-1,TRBJ2-5,TGCAGCGCTCAGGAACCAAGGGACAGGGTCCAGTACTTC,CSAQEPRDRVQYF
few,NA,TRBV10-3,TRBJ2-1,TGTGCCATCAGTGAGTCGAGACTAACCTACAATGAGCAGTTCTTC,CAISESRLTYNEQFF
few,TRBD1,TRBV12-5,TRBJ2-1,TGTGCTAGTGGTTTGTCTGGACAGGGGTACAATGAGCAGTTCTTC,CASGLSGQGYNEQFF
few,TRBD1,TRBV29-1,TRBJ2-5,TGCAGCGTCTCGCGAGGGGACAGCCTAGAGACCCAGTACTTC,CSVSRGDSLETQYF
few,TRBD1,TRBV2,TRBJ1-2,TGTGCCAGCGCGGACAGGGGGCTTGGCTACACCTTC,CASADRGLGYTF
NA,NA,TRBV5-4,TRBJ2-6,TGTGCCAGCAGCTCAGCAGGAGAACGCGCTGGGGCCAACGTCCTGACTTTC,CASSSAGERAGANVLTF
many,NA,TRBV10-3,TRBJ2-5,TGTGCCACAATGTACAGAGAGACCCAGTACTTC,CATMYRETQYF
NA,NA,TRBV5-4,TRBJ2-5,TGTGCCAGCCAAATCCGTGGGGAGACCCAGTACTTC,CASQIRGETQYF
few,NA,TRBV29-1,TRBJ2-5,TGCAGCGTTACTAGGGCAGGGAGCGGTGCAAGGGAGACCCAGTACTTC,CSVTRAGSGARETQYF
NA,NA,TRBV15,TRBJ2-1,TGTGCCACCAGCAGAGATAGGGCGGAAGAGCAGTTCTTC,CATSRDRAEEQFF
few,TRBD2,TRBV12-5,TRBJ2-1,TGTGCTAGTGGTCCAGGACTAGCGGTCTACAATGAGCAGTTCTTC,CASGPGLAVYNEQFF
NA,NA,TRBV27,TRBJ1-6,TGTGCCAGCAGTTCTACGCGACTCACGGGGAATTCACCCCTCCACTTT,CASSSTRLTGNSPLHF
few,NA,TRBV29-1,TRBJ2-7,TGCAGCGTTGCTCAGGGTCCCTACGAGCAGTACTTC,CSVAQGPYEQYF
NA,NA,TRBV7-7,TRBJ2-3,TGTGCCAGCAGCATGGGAAGGACAGATACGCAGTATTTT,CASSMGRTDTQYF
few,NA,TRBV9,TRBJ2-3,TGTGCCAGCAGCGTAGCAGGGGTTGACGCAGATACGCAGTATTTT,CASSVAGVDADTQYF
NA,NA,TRBV6-5,TRBJ1-1,TGTGCCAGCAGTTACTCGGGTGATGGATGGAACACTGAAGCTTTCTTT,CASSYSGDGWNTEAFF
NA,NA,TRBV30,TRBJ2-5,TGTGCCTGGTCCCTCGATAACCAAGAGACCCAGTACTTC,CAWSLDNQETQYF
few,NA,TRBV7-2,TRBJ2-7,TGTGCCAGCAGCCTTGGGAACCTCGTGGAGGGGGGAGGCGAGCAGTACTTC,CASSLGNLVEGGGEQYF
few,NA,TRBV5-1,TRBJ2-1,TGCGCCAGCAGCTTGGCGGAACGTCAATGGGAGCAGTTCTTC,CASSLAERQWEQFF
NA,NA,TRBV7-8,TRBJ2-1,TGTGCCAGCAGCTTGATGGGGGCCGAACTCAATGAGCAGTTCTTC,CASSLMGAELNEQFF
few,NA,TRBV4-2,TRBJ2-3,TGTGCCAGCAGCCCGGAGGATAGTAGCACAGATACGCAGTATTTT,CASSPEDSSTDTQYF
NA,TRBD1,TRBV5-1,TRBJ2-5,TGCGCCAGCAGCTCCGGCAGGGGGAGAGAGACCCAGTACTTC,CASSSGRGRETQYF